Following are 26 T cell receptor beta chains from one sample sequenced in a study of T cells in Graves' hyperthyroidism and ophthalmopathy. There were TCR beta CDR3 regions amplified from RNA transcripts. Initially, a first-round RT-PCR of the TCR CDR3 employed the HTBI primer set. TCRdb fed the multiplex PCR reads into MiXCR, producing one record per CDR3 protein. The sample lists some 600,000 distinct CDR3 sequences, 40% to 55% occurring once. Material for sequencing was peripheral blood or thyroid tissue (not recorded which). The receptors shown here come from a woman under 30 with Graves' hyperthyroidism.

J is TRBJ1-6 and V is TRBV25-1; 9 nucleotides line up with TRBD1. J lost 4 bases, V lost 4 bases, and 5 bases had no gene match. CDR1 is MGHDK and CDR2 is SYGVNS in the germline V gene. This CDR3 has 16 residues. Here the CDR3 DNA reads TGTGCCAGCAGTGGTGGCGGGACAGGGTATAATTCACCCCTCCACTTT. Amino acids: CASSGGGTGYNSPLHF.

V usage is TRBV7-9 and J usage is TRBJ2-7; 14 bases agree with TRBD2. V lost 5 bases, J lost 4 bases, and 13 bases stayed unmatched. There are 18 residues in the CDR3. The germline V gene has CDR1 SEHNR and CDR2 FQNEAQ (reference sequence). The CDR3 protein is CASSPRTSGRLFPYEQYF. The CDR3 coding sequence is TGTGCCAGCAGCCCAAGGACTAGCGGGAGGTTGTTCCCGTACGAGCAGTACTTC.

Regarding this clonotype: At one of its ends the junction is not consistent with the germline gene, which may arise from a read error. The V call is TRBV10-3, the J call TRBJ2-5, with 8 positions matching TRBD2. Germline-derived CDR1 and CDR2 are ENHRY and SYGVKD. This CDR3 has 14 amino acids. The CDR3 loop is CASSLRGAGETQYF. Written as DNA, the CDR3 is TGTGCCAGCAGTTTGCGGGGGGCGGGTGAGACCCAGTACTTC.

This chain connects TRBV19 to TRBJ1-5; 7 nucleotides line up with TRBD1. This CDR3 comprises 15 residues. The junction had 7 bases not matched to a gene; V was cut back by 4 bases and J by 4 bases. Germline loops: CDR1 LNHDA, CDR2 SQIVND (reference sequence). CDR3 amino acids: CASSNRQTGNQPQHF. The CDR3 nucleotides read TGTGCCAGTAGTAATAGACAGACAGGGAATCAGCCCCAGCATTTT.

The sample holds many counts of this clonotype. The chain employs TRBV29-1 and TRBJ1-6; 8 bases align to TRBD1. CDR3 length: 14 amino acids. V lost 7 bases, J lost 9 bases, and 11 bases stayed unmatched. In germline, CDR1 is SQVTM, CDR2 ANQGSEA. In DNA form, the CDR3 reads TGCAGCGGAGGTCACGGACAGGGCGGTTCACCCCTCCACTTT. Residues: CSGGHGQGGSPLHF. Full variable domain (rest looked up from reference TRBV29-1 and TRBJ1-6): SAVISQKPSRDICQRGTSLTIQCQVDSQVTMMFWYRQQPGQSLTLIATANQGSEATYESGFVIDKFPISRPNLTFSTLTVSNMSPEDSSIYLCSGGHGQGGSPLHFGNGTRLTVT.

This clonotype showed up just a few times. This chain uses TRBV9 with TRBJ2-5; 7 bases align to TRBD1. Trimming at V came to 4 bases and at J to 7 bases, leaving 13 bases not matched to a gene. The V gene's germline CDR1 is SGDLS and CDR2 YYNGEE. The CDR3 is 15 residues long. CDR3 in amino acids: CASSPQGKTTGTQYF. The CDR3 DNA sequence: TGTGCCAGCAGCCCACAGGGGAAAACCACAGGGACCCAGTACTTC.

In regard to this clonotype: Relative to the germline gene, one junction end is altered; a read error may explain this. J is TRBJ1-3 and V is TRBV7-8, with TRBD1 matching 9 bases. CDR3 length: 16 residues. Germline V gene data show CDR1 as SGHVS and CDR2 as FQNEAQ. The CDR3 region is CASSQLQGARGNTIYF. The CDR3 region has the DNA TGCGCCAGCAGCCAGCTACAGGGGGCGCGTGGAAACACCATATATTTT.

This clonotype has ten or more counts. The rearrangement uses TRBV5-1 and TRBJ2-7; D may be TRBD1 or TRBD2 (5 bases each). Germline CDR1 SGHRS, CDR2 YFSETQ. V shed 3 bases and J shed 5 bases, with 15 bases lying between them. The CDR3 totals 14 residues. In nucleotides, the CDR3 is TGCGCCAGCAGCTCGGGACGGCGAGGAGACGAGCAGTACTTC. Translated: CASSSGRRGDEQYF.

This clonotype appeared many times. The CDR3 here is CSVALSGANVLTF. CDR3 sequence (DNA): TGCAGCGTTGCACTATCTGGGGCCAACGTCCTGACTTTC. J is TRBJ2-6 and V is TRBV29-1; D is uncertain. V shed 4 bases and J shed 1 base, with 5 bases lying between them. The CDR3 runs 13 residues. Germline lookup yields CDR1 SQVTM and CDR2 ANQGSEA.

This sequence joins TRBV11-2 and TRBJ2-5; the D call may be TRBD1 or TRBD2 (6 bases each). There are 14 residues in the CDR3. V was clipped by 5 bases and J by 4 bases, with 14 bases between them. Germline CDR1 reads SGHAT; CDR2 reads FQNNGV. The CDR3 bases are TGTGCCAGCAGCGTTGAACAGGGAGGAGAGACCCAGTACTTC. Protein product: CASSVEQGGETQYF.

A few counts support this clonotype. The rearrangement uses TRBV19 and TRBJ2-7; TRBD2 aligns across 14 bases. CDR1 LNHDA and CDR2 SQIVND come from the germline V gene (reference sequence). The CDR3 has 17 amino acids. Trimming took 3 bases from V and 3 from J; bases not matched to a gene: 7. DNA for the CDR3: TGTGCCAGTAGTATGAGGGGACTAGCGGGAGAGGTCTACGAGCAGTACTTC. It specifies CASSMRGLAGEVYEQYF.

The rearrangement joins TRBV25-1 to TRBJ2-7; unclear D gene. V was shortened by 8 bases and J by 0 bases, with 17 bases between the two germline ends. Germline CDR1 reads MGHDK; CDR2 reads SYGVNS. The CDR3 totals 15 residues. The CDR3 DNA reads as TGTGCCAGCTCACCACGGGCAGGCGACTCCTACGAGCAGTACTTC. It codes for CASSPRAGDSYEQYF.

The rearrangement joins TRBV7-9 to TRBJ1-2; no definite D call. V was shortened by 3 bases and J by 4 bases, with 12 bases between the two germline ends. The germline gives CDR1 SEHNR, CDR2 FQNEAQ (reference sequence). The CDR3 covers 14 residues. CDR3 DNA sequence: TGTGCCAGCAGCTTTCGCCGCCTGCTCTATGGCTACACCTTC. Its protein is CASSFRRLLYGYTF.

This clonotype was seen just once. This CDR3 is CASSFTSGLQETQYF. The CDR3, as DNA: TGCGCCAGCAGCTTTACTAGCGGGCTACAAGAGACCCAGTACTTC. J is TRBJ2-5 and V is TRBV5-1, with 9 bases that match TRBD2. CDR3 length equals 15 residues. Germline assignment: CDR1 SGHRS and CDR2 YFSETQ. The J segment lost 2 bases and the V segment lost 2 bases, leaving 4 bases of the junction unmatched. Full variable domain (remainder filled in from reference TRBV5-1 and TRBJ2-5): KAGVTQTPRYLIKTRGQQVTLSCSPISGHRSVSWYQQTPGQGLQFLFEYFSETQRNKGNFPGRFSGRQFSNSRSEMNVSTLELGDSALYLCASSFTSGLQETQYFGPGTRLLVL.

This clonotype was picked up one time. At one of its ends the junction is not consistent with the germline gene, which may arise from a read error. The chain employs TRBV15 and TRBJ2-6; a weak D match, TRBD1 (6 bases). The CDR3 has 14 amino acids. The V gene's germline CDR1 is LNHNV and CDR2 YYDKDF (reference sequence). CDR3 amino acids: CATSREVGAYVLTF. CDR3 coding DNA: TGTGCCACCAGCAGAGAGGTGGGGGCCTACGTCCTGACTTTC.

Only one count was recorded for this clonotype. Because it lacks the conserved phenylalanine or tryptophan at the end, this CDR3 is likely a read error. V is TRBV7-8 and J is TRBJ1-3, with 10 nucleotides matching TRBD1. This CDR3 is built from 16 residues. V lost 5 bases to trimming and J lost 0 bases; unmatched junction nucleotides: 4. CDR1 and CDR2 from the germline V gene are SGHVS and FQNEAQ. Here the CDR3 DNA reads TGTGCCAGCAGCCCCCGGACAGGGGGCTCTGGAAACACCATATATCTT. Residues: CASSPRTGGSGNTIYL.

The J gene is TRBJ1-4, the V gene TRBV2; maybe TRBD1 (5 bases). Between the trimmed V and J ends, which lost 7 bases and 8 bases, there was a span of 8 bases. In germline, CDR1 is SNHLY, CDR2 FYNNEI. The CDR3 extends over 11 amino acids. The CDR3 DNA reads TGTGCCAGCATGCGGACAGAAAAACTGTTTTTT. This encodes CASMRTEKLFF.

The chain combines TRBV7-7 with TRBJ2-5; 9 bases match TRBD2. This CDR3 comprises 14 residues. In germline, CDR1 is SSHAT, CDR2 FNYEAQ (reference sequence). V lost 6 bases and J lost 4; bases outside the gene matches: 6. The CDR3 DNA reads TGTGCCAGCAGTGTCCTAGCGGGGCGAGAGACCCAGTACTTC. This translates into CASSVLAGRETQYF.

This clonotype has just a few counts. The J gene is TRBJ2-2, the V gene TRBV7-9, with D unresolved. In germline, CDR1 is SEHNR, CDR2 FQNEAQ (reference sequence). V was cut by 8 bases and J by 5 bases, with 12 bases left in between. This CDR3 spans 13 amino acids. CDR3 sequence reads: CASGISATGELFF. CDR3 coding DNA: TGTGCCAGCGGAATCAGCGCGACCGGGGAGCTGTTTTTT.

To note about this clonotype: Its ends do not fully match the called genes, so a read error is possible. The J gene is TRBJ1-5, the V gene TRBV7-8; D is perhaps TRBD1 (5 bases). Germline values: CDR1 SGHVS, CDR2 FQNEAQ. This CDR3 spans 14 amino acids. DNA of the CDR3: TGTGCCAGCAGCGCTAGGGGTAACAATCGGCCCCAGCATTTT. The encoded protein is CASSARGNNRPQHF. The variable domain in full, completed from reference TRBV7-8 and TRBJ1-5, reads GAGVSQSPRYKVAKRGQDVALRCDPISGHVSLFWYQQALGQGPEFLTYFQNEAQLDKSGLPSDRFFAERPEGSVSTLKIQRTQQEDSAVYLCASSARGNNRPQHFGDGTRLSIL.

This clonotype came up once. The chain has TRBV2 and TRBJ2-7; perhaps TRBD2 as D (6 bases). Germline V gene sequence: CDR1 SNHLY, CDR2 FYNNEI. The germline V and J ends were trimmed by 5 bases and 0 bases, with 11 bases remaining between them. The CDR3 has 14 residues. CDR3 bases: TGTGCCAGCAGTTCACCGGGACTCTCCTACGAGCAGTACTTC. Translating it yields CASSSPGLSYEQYF.

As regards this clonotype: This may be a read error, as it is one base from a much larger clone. The CDR3 loop is CATSSSGTGDQPQHF. The CDR3 DNA follows: TGTGCCACCAGTTCTTCCGGGACAGGGGATCAGCCCCAGCATTTT. This chain links TRBV24-1 with TRBJ1-5, with 10 bases matching TRBD1. This CDR3 contains 15 residues. J was trimmed by 5 bases and V by 6 bases; bases with no gene match: 6. Germline V lookup: CDR1 KGHDR, CDR2 SFDVKD.

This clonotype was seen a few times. CDR3 sequence: CASDGRGSNTEAFF. The CDR3 coding sequence is TGTGCCAGCGATGGGAGGGGGAGTAACACTGAAGCTTTCTTT. The chain recombines TRBV12-3 or TRBV12-4 with TRBJ1-1, with D perhaps matching TRBD1 (6 bases). The CDR3 is 14 residues long. Trimming removed 8 bases from V and 2 bases from J, with 15 bases in between.

DNA of the CDR3: TGTGCCAGCAGTGAAAGGGCAGCCCAGAACACTGAAGCTTTCTTT. Translated: CASSERAAQNTEAFF. V and J are TRBV25-1 and TRBJ1-1; D unclear. The CDR3 totals 15 residues. Trimming left V 2 bases short and J 1 base short, with 11 bases between. Per germline, CDR1 MGHDK and CDR2 SYGVNS.

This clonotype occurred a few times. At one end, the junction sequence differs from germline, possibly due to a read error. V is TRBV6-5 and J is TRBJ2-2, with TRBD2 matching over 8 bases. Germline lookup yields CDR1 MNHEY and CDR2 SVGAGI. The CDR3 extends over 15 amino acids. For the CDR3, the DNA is TGTGCCATCAGTTACGGGGGGGGCGGCACCGGGGAGCTGTTTTTT. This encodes CAISYGGGGTGELFF.

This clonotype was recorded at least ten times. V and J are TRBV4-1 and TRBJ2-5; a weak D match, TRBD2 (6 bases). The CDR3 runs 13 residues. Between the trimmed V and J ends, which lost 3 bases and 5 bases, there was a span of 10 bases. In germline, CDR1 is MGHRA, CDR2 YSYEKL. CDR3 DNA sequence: TGCGCCAGCAGCCATCGGCTAGCGGAGACCCAGTACTTC. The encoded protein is CASSHRLAETQYF.